These 27 T cell receptor beta chains were all obtained from the same sample, sequenced in a study of blood T cell repertoires in COVID-19. Method: immunoSEQ multiplex PCR; TCRdb's copy keeps in-frame clones and lacks some. The table has some 180,000 clones, 83% seen once; the top ten hold around 19%. Specimen: peripheral blood. The receptors stem from a woman aged 70-85 years who had recovered from COVID-19.

V and J are TRBV2 and TRBJ1-1; unclear D gene. Between the trimmed V and J ends, which lost 11 bases and 1 base, there was a span of 20 bases. The germline V gene has CDR1 SNHLY and CDR2 FYNNEI. The CDR3 covers 15 residues. CDR3 loop: CARDRQTAENTEAFF. Here the CDR3 DNA reads TGTGCCCGCGATCGCCAGACGGCGGAGAACACTGAAGCTTTCTTT.

The rearrangement links TRBV10-3 to TRBJ1-4; a possible D gene is TRBD1 (6 bases). The ends were cut back, 2 bases at V and 7 bases at J, with 11 bases in the middle. The CDR3 is made up of 14 amino acids. CDR1 and CDR2 (germline): ENHRY, SYGVKD. The CDR3 region has the DNA TGTGCCATCAGTGAGCGAGGGGGGGGTGAAAAACTGTTTTTT. It specifies CAISERGGGEKLFF.

The chain carries TRBV11-2 and TRBJ1-2, with a weak D call TRBD1 (6 bases). Germline V lookup: CDR1 SGHAT, CDR2 FQNNGV. The ends were cut back, 5 bases at V and 2 bases at J, with 9 bases in the middle. This CDR3 spans 13 amino acids. The CDR3 spells CASSPGENYGYTF. CDR3 sequence (DNA): TGTGCCAGCAGCCCAGGGGAAAACTATGGCTACACCTTC.

The chain carries TRBV5-4 and TRBJ1-2; possibly TRBD1 for D (6 bases). CDR3 size: 17 residues. Trimming removed 3 bases at V and 4 bases at J, with 22 bases between. The germline gives CDR1 SGHNT, CDR2 YYREEE (reference sequence). This CDR3 reads CASSSGPTATGFYGYTF. DNA of the CDR3: TGTGCCAGCAGCTCGGGGCCCACGGCGACAGGCTTCTATGGCTACACCTTC.

Notes on this clone: This CDR3 is also generated by other DNA sequences in the sample. The chain joins TRBV2 to TRBJ1-2; maybe TRBD1 (6 bases). The CDR3 totals 15 residues. The germline V and J ends were trimmed by 3 bases and 10 bases, with 21 bases remaining between them. The germline V gene encodes CDR1 SNHLY and CDR2 FYNNEI. This CDR3 reads CASSDGGRSRGVYTF. CDR3 DNA sequence: TGTGCCAGCAGTGACGGGGGGCGTTCCCGGGGGGTCTACACCTTC.

V is TRBV18 and J is TRBJ1-2; D remains unclear. CDR3 length: 13 residues. CDR1 is KGHSH, CDR2 LQKENI, per germline. V lost 3 bases, J lost 6 bases, and 11 bases lay in between. The CDR3 sequence is CASSPGGDNGYTF. The CDR3 coding sequence is TGTGCCAGCTCACCCGGCGGAGATAATGGCTACACCTTC. The whole variable domain, remainder taken from reference TRBV18 and TRBJ1-2, is NAGVMQNPRHLVRRRGQEARLRCSPMKGHSHVYWYRQLPEEGLKFMVYLQKENIIDESGMPKERFSAEFPKEGPSILRIQQVVRGDSAAYFCASSPGGDNGYTFGSGTRLTVV.

The sample holds many counts of this clone. At the DNA level, this CDR3 is encoded by other sequences in the same sample as well. The rearrangement uses TRBV7-2 and TRBJ2-5; D call uncertain. Trimming removed 5 bases from V and 2 bases from J, with 3 bases in between. This CDR3 has 11 residues. Germline loops: CDR1 SGHTA, CDR2 FQGNSA. CDR3 in DNA: TGTGCCAGCAGCCCACAAGAGACCCAGTACTTC. It specifies CASSPQETQYF.

V is TRBV3-1 (or the pseudogene TRBV3-2) and J is TRBJ1-1, with a possible D match to TRBD1 (6 bases). This CDR3 has 14 residues. Trimming left V 0 bases short and J 4 bases short, with 9 bases between. From germline, CDR1 is LGHDT and CDR2 YNNKEL (reference sequence). CDR3 in amino acids: CASSQDSRGTEAFF. The CDR3 DNA reads TGTGCCAGCAGCCAAGATAGCAGGGGCACTGAAGCTTTCTTT.

This sequence joins TRBV5-4 and TRBJ2-3, with D perhaps TRBD1 (5 bases). Germline CDR1 is SGHNT and CDR2 is YYREEE (reference sequence). V lost 0 bases, J lost 8 bases, and 16 bases lay in between. The CDR3 is made up of 15 amino acids. In nucleotides, the CDR3 is TGTGCCAGCAGCTTGGCCGGTGCAGGGTTGGCTACGCAGTATTTT. Encoded protein: CASSLAGAGLATQYF. Full variable domain (remainder filled in from reference TRBV5-4 and TRBJ2-3): ETGVTQSPTHLIKTRGQQVTLRCSSQSGHNTVSWYQQALGQGPQFIFQYYREEENGRGNFPPRFSGLQFPNYSSELNVNALELDDSALYLCASSLAGAGLATQYFGPGTRLTVL.

The chain couples TRBV5-1 to TRBJ2-5, with unresolved D. This CDR3 has 12 amino acids. V lost 1 base and J lost 5, with 6 bases in between. Germline CDR1 and CDR2: SGHRS and YFSETQ. The CDR3 sequence: CASSLSGETQYF. CDR3 sequence (DNA): TGCGCCAGCAGCTTGTCCGGGGAGACCCAGTACTTC.

About this clone: The junction does not match germline at one end; this may be a read error. Other DNA sequences in this specimen translate into the identical CDR3. The V call is TRBV7-9, the J call TRBJ2-6, with a possible D match to TRBD1 (5 bases). CDR1 is SEHNR and CDR2 is FQNEAQ in the germline V gene (reference sequence). This CDR3 is 17 amino acids long. CDR3 DNA sequence: TGTGCCAGCAGCCCCTGGGGCGCCGTATCTGGGGCTAACGTCCTGACTTTC. It yields the protein CASSPWGAVSGANVLTF.

V is TRBV6-5 and J is TRBJ2-3; D possibly corresponds to TRBD2 (5 bases). The germline V and J ends were trimmed by 1 base and 3 bases, with 11 bases remaining between them. The CDR3 has 15 residues. Per the germline V gene, CDR1 is MNHEY and CDR2 is SVGAGI. Written as DNA, the CDR3 is TGTGCCAGCAGTTACTTACTAGGTCAGACAGATACGCAGTATTTT. It specifies CASSYLLGQTDTQYF.

This chain links TRBV5-1 with TRBJ1-1, with D unclear. Per the germline V gene, CDR1 is SGHRS and CDR2 is YFSETQ. V was pared by 0 bases and J by 4 bases, with 10 bases between. There are 14 residues in the CDR3. CDR3 in DNA: TGCGCCAGCAGCTTGGTGGCGGGTGGCACTGAAGCTTTCTTT. It specifies CASSLVAGGTEAFF.

The V call is TRBV5-4, the J call TRBJ1-4; D call uncertain. This CDR3 is built from 16 residues. Trimming removed 4 bases at V and 4 bases at J, with 17 bases between. The germline V gene encodes CDR1 SGHNT and CDR2 YYREEE (reference sequence). DNA of the CDR3: TGTGCCAGCAGCGCCCGGGCTAGGGAGGGTAATGAAAAACTGTTTTTT. Protein: CASSARAREGNEKLFF. The full variable domain, completed using reference TRBV5-4 and TRBJ1-4, is ETGVTQSPTHLIKTRGQQVTLRCSSQSGHNTVSWYQQALGQGPQFIFQYYREEENGRGNFPPRFSGLQFPNYSSELNVNALELDDSALYLCASSARAREGNEKLFFGSGTQLSVL.

The CDR3 DNA reads TGTGCCAGCAGCTCCCGCGGGGGGGGAATTGGGGAGCAGTACTTC. This codes for CASSSRGGGIGEQYF. The chain has TRBV5-4 and TRBJ2-7; 9 positions agree with TRBD2. The CDR3 has 15 amino acids. V dropped 3 bases and J dropped 7; count of bases not matched to a gene: 11. The V gene's germline CDR1 is SGHNT and CDR2 YYREEE (reference sequence).

V is TRBV5-1 and J is TRBJ2-7, with 10 bases lining up with TRBD1. The germline CDR1 and CDR2 sequences are SGHRS and YFSETQ. The CDR3 totals 16 residues. Unmatched junction bases numbered 12, after V lost 4 bases and J lost 5 bases. CDR3: CASSRPTGGEVDEQYF. DNA for the CDR3: TGCGCCAGCAGCCGCCCGACAGGGGGCGAGGTCGACGAGCAGTACTTC.

This clone showed up many times. The J gene is TRBJ2-2, the V gene TRBV11-3, with TRBD1 matching 8 bases. The V gene's germline CDR1 is SGHNT and CDR2 YENEEA. The CDR3 runs 16 residues. The V gene end was trimmed by 5 bases and the J gene end by 6 bases; junction bases not matched to a gene: 11. The CDR3 is CASSPRTGRTAGELFF. Written as DNA, the CDR3 is TGTGCCAGCAGCCCCAGGACAGGGAGGACTGCCGGGGAGCTGTTTTTT.

J is TRBJ2-2 and V is TRBV15; 9 nucleotides match TRBD1. Germline V lookup: CDR1 LNHNV, CDR2 YYDKDF (reference sequence). V dropped 0 bases and J dropped 2; count of bases not matched to a gene: 10. This CDR3 is 19 amino acids long. The CDR3 reads CATSRDPTGGPFNTGELFF. The CDR3 DNA reads as TGTGCCACCAGCAGAGACCCGACAGGGGGTCCTTTCAACACCGGGGAGCTGTTTTTT.

The chain recombines TRBV5-6 with TRBJ1-5; D may be TRBD1 (6 bases). Trimming left V 3 bases short and J 4 bases short, with 14 bases between. The CDR3 runs to 15 residues. Per the germline V gene, CDR1 is SGHDT and CDR2 is YYEEEE. In nucleotides, the CDR3 is TGTGCCAGCAGCTCGCTGGACAGCTTTAATCAGCCCCAGCATTTT. Protein product: CASSSLDSFNQPQHF.

This clone occurred once. V gene TRBV21-1 combines with J gene TRBJ2-2; the table calls TRBD2, which could not be checked here. TRBV21-1 is a pseudogene segment. CDR3 length equals 17 residues. CDR3 coding DNA: TGTGCCAACGGGAAAATGGTAGCATCCCGGGGCACCGGGGAGCTGTTTTTT. It specifies CANGKMVASRGTGELFF.

A single count supports this clone. This chain joins TRBV10-3 and TRBJ1-1; 7 nucleotides agree with TRBD1. V lost 3 bases, J lost 4 bases, and 2 bases stayed unmatched. The CDR3 is 13 amino acids. CDR1 is ENHRY, CDR2 SYGVKD, per germline. Here the CDR3 DNA reads TGTGCCATCAGTGAACAGGGGCGCACTGAAGCTTTCTTT. Translating it yields CAISEQGRTEAFF.

The chain joins TRBV19 to TRBJ1-1; a possible D gene is TRBD1 (5 bases). V lost 9 bases to trimming and J lost 3 bases, with 11 bases between them. This CDR3 spans 12 amino acids. Germline assignment: CDR1 LNHDA and CDR2 SQIVND (reference sequence). DNA of the CDR3: TGTGCCAGCTCTGCAGGGTACACTGAAGCTTTCTTT. Its protein is CASSAGYTEAFF.

This chain connects TRBV27 to TRBJ1-1; D call uncertain. V lost 5 bases to trimming and J lost 0 bases, with 13 bases between them. Germline loops: CDR1 MNHEY, CDR2 SMNVEV (reference sequence). This CDR3 spans 15 amino acids. This chain's CDR3 is CASSPPGYMNTEAFF. The CDR3 region has the DNA TGTGCCAGCAGTCCCCCGGGGTACATGAACACTGAAGCTTTCTTT.

The chain employs TRBV19 and TRBJ1-2; the D is unclear. The CDR3 runs to 14 residues. Germline assignment: CDR1 LNHDA and CDR2 SQIVND (reference sequence). The V gene lost 6 bases and the J gene lost 7 bases, with 18 bases spanning the gap. CDR3 region: CASRPELRGSGYTF. CDR3 nucleotides: TGTGCCAGTAGACCCGAACTTCGAGGTTCTGGCTACACCTTC.

In its sample, this clone was seen a few times. V is TRBV4-1 and J is TRBJ1-2; no firm D call. This CDR3 is built from 13 residues. The V and J ends lost 1 base and 2 bases respectively, with 5 bases between them. The germline V gene encodes CDR1 MGHRA and CDR2 YSYEKL. Here the CDR3 reads CASSQVSNYGYTF. DNA for the CDR3: TGCGCCAGCAGCCAAGTCTCCAACTATGGCTACACCTTC.

The V and J genes are TRBV14 and TRBJ2-1, with 8 bases identical to TRBD2. This CDR3 is built from 14 residues. V gave up 4 bases and J gave up 6 bases; unmatched junction bases: 5. The V gene's germline CDR1 is SGHDN and CDR2 FVKESK. The CDR3 here is CASSRGSGTNEQFF. CDR3 DNA: TGTGCCAGCAGCCGGGGTAGCGGGACCAATGAGCAGTTCTTC.

This chain connects TRBV3-1 (or the pseudogene TRBV3-2) to TRBJ1-1; no reliable D call. This CDR3 is 16 amino acids long. V was trimmed by 7 bases and J by 1 base, leaving 19 bases between them. From germline, CDR1 is LGHDT and CDR2 YNNKEL (reference sequence). CDR3 coding DNA: TGTGCCAGCACCGACCTCGGGGTAGGGCGGAACACTGAAGCTTTCTTT. The encoded protein is CASTDLGVGRNTEAFF.